Listed below are T cell receptor beta chains from one sample, sequenced in a study of T cell responses to AZD1222 COVID-19 vaccine. This table comes from immunoSEQ multiplex PCR, and its TCRdb copy is limited to in-frame clones, with some not included. The sample has approximately 300,000 clones; 94% are singletons. The input for sequencing was peripheral blood, taken 28 days after the second AZD1222 dose. Receptor source: an adult who received the AZD1222 COVID-19 vaccine. The CDR3 runs from the conserved cysteine through the conserved F or W. D genes are given only for firm matches. Clone sizes are given selectively: once, few, many, or a class where the clone is expanded.

j_call: TRBJ1-2; v_call: TRBV20-1; d_call: .; clone_size: .; cdr3_aa: CRPPGDYGYTF; cdr3_nt: TGCAGACCCCCCGGGGACTATGGCTACACCTTC
j_call: TRBJ1-6; v_call: TRBV16; d_call: .; clone_size: .; cdr3_aa: CASSLGTLNSPLHF; cdr3_nt: TGTGCCAGCAGCCTCGGAACTCTGAATTCACCCCTCCACTTT
j_call: TRBJ2-7; v_call: TRBV28; d_call: .; clone_size: .; cdr3_aa: CASTVPGVPEQYF; cdr3_nt: TGTGCCAGCACGGTCCCCGGGGTACCCGAGCAGTACTTC
j_call: TRBJ2-1; v_call: TRBV30; d_call: .; clone_size: once; cdr3_aa: CAWCPATISYNEQFF; cdr3_nt: TGTGCCTGGTGTCCAGCGACCATCTCCTACAATGAGCAGTTCTTC
j_call: TRBJ1-5; v_call: TRBV6-6; d_call: .; clone_size: .; cdr3_aa: CASSYYGNQPQHF; cdr3_nt: TGTGCCAGCAGTTACTACGGCAATCAGCCCCAGCATTTT
j_call: TRBJ2-5; v_call: TRBV9; d_call: .; clone_size: .; cdr3_aa: CASSPDGGPPRETQYF; cdr3_nt: TGTGCCAGCAGCCCCGACGGGGGGCCACCAAGGGAGACCCAGTACTTC
j_call: TRBJ2-7; v_call: TRBV5-6; d_call: .; clone_size: .; cdr3_aa: CASSPSGAGSEQYF; cdr3_nt: TGTGCCAGCAGCCCTTCTGGGGCCGGGTCCGAGCAGTACTTC
j_call: TRBJ2-1; v_call: TRBV2; d_call: TRBD1; clone_size: .; cdr3_aa: CASNLGQGWEQFF; cdr3_nt: TGTGCCAGCAATCTCGGACAGGGGTGGGAGCAGTTCTTC
j_call: TRBJ1-1; v_call: TRBV5-1; d_call: .; clone_size: .; cdr3_aa: CASSLSTPMNTEAFF; cdr3_nt: TGCGCCAGCAGCTTGAGTACACCTATGAACACTGAAGCTTTCTTT
j_call: TRBJ2-2; v_call: TRBV2; d_call: .; clone_size: .; cdr3_aa: CASSFALPNTGELFF; cdr3_nt: TGTGCCAGCTCCTTCGCCTTGCCGAACACCGGGGAGCTGTTTTTT
j_call: TRBJ2-7; v_call: TRBV11-2; d_call: .; clone_size: .; cdr3_aa: CASSSGHKAAYEQYF; cdr3_nt: TGTGCCAGCAGCTCGGGACACAAAGCGGCCTACGAGCAGTACTTC
j_call: TRBJ2-2; v_call: TRBV4-3; d_call: .; clone_size: once; cdr3_aa: CASSTDRYPPNTGELFF; cdr3_nt: TGCGCCAGCAGTACAGACAGATACCCACCGAACACCGGGGAGCTGTTTTTT
j_call: TRBJ2-4; v_call: TRBV19; d_call: .; clone_size: .; cdr3_aa: CASSMSGLAKNIQYF; cdr3_nt: TGTGCCAGTAGTATGTCAGGGTTAGCCAAAAACATTCAGTACTTC
j_call: TRBJ2-7; v_call: TRBV7-2; d_call: .; clone_size: .; cdr3_aa: CASSPTSQDYEQYF; cdr3_nt: TGTGCCAGCAGCCCTACTTCTCAGGACTACGAGCAGTACTTC
j_call: TRBJ2-7; v_call: TRBV2; d_call: TRBD1; clone_size: .; cdr3_aa: CASKNLYGDRGLGAYEQYF; cdr3_nt: TGTGCCAGCAAGAATTTGTATGGGGACAGGGGTCTTGGGGCCTACGAGCAGTACTTC
j_call: TRBJ1-1; v_call: TRBV28; d_call: TRBD1; clone_size: .; cdr3_aa: CASSPRQGDTEAFF; cdr3_nt: TGTGCCAGCAGTCCGAGACAGGGGGACACTGAAGCTTTCTTT
j_call: TRBJ1-1; v_call: TRBV11-2; d_call: .; clone_size: .; cdr3_aa: CASSLDAGGNTEAFF; cdr3_nt: TGTGCCAGCAGCCTCGACGCTGGGGGGAACACTGAAGCTTTCTTT
j_call: TRBJ1-2; v_call: TRBV7-2; d_call: .; clone_size: .; cdr3_aa: CASSHEGVTGYTF; cdr3_nt: TGTGCCAGCAGCCACGAGGGGGTGACGGGCTACACCTTC
j_call: TRBJ2-1; v_call: TRBV9; d_call: .; clone_size: .; cdr3_aa: CASSVGGSLYNEQFF; cdr3_nt: TGTGCCAGCAGCGTAGGGGGGAGTCTCTACAATGAGCAGTTCTTC
j_call: TRBJ1-5; v_call: TRBV19; d_call: TRBD1; clone_size: .; cdr3_aa: CASTTQGSSGGAQHF; cdr3_nt: TGTGCCAGTACTACACAGGGGTCCTCTGGAGGGGCCCAGCATTTT
j_call: TRBJ2-3; v_call: TRBV5-1; d_call: .; clone_size: .; cdr3_aa: CASSQRVEDTQYF; cdr3_nt: TGCGCCAGCAGCCAGAGGGTGGAAGATACGCAGTATTTT
j_call: TRBJ2-7; v_call: TRBV7-2; d_call: TRBD2; clone_size: .; cdr3_aa: CASRKAGIYEQYF; cdr3_nt: TGTGCCAGCAGAAAAGCGGGAATCTACGAGCAGTACTTC
j_call: TRBJ1-1; v_call: TRBV25-1; d_call: .; clone_size: .; cdr3_aa: CASSQGIKGTPNTEAFF; cdr3_nt: TGTGCCAGCAGTCAGGGCATAAAAGGGACACCCAACACTGAAGCTTTCTTT